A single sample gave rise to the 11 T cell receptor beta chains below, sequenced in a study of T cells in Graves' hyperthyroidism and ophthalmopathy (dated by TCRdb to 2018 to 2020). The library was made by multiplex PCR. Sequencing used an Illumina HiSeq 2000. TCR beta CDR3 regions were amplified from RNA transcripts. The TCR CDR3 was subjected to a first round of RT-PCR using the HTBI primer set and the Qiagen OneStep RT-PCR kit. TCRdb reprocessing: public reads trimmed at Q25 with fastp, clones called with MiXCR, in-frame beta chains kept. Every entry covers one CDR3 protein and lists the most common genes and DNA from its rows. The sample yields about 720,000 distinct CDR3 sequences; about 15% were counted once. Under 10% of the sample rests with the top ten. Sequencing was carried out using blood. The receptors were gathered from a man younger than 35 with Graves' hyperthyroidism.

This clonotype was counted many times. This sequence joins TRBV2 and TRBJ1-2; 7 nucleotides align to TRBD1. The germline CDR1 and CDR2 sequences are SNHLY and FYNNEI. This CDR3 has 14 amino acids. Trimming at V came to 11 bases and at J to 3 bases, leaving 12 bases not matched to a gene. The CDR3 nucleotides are TGTGCCGACGGGGCGACAGGGAGGGACTATGGCTACACCTTC. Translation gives CADGATGRDYGYTF.

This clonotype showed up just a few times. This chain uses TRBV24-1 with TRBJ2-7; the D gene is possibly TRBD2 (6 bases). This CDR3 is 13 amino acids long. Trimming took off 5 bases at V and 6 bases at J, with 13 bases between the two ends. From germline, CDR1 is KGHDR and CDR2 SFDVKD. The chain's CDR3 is CATSAGADSEQYF. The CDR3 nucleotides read TGTGCCACCAGTGCGGGAGCCGACAGCGAGCAGTACTTC.

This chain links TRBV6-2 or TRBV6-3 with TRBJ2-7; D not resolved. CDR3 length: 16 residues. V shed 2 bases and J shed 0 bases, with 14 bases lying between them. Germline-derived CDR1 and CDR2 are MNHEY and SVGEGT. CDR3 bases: TGTGCCAGCAGTTACCACTCCCGGGCACCCTCCTACGAGCAGTACTTC. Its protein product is CASSYHSRAPSYEQYF.

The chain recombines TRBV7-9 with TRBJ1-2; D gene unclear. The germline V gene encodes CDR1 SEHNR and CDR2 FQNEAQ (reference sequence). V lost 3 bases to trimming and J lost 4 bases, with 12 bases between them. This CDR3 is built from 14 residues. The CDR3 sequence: CASSFRGPFYGYTF. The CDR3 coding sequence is TGTGCCAGCAGCTTCAGAGGGCCGTTCTATGGCTACACCTTC.

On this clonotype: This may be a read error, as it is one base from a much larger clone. This CDR3 is CVSSFGREETQYF. CDR3 nucleotide sequence: TGTGTCAGCAGCTTTGGTCGAGAAGAGACCCAGTACTTC. The gene calls are TRBV5-6 and TRBJ2-5; D gene ambiguous. The V gene's germline CDR1 is SGHDT and CDR2 YYEEEE. This CDR3 contains 13 residues.

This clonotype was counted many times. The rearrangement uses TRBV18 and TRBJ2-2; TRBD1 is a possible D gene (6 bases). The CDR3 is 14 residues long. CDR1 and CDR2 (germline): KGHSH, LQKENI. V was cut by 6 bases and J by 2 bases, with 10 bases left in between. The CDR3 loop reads CASSRDINTGELFF. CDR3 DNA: TGTGCCAGCTCCCGGGACATTAACACCGGGGAGCTGTTTTTT.

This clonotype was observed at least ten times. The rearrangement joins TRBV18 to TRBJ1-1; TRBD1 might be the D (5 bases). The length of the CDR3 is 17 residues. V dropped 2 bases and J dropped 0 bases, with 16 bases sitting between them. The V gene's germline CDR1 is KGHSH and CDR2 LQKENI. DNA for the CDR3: TGTGCCAGCTCACCATCAACAGGTCAACCTCTGAACACTGAAGCTTTCTTT. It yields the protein CASSPSTGQPLNTEAFF.

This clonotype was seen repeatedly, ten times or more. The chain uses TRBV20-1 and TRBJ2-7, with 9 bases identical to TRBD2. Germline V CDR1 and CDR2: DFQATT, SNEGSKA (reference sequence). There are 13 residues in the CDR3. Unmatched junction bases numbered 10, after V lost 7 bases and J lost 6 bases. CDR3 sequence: CSGASGIFREQYF. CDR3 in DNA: TGCAGTGGGGCTAGCGGGATCTTCCGCGAGCAGTACTTC.

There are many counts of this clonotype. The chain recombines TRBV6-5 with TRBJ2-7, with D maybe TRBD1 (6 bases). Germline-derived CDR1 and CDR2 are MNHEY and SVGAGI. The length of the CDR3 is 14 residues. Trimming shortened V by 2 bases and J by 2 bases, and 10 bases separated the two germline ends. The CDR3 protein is CASSYVRGPYEQYF. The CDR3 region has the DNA TGTGCCAGCAGTTACGTCAGGGGTCCCTACGAGCAGTACTTC.

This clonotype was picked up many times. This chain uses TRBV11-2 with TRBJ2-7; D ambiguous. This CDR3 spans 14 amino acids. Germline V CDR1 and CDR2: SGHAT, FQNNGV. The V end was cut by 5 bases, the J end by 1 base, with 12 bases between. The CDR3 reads CASSTTRGSYEQYF. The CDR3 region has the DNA TGTGCCAGCAGCACTACCCGCGGATCCTACGAGCAGTACTTC.

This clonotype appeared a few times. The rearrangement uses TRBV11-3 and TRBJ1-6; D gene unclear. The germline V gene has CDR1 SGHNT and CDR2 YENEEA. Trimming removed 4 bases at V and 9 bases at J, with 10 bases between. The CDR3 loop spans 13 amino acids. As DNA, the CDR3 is TGTGCCAGCAGCTACGGGCCCGCTTCACCCCTCCACTTT. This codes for CASSYGPASPLHF.